Shown below are 30 T cell receptor beta chains from a single sample sequenced in a study of glioma-infiltrating T cells. TCR alpha and beta CDR3 regions were amplified from RNA using iRepertoire nested multiplex PCR. In TCRdb, the multiplex PCR reads were re-called with MiXCR into one record per CDR3 protein. This sample has fewer than 250,000 distinct CDR3 sequences, with 30% to 40% found just once. Input material: glioma tissue, nonneoplastic brain tissue, or PBMCs (not recorded which). These receptor sequences come from a human donor with low-grade glioma or glioblastoma, undergoing nonglioma brain surgery, or in good health (not recorded which).

This clonotype was seen only once. Sequence at one end of the junction differs from germline and may be a read error. This chain connects TRBV27 to TRBJ1-1, with TRBD1 as a possible D gene (5 bases). The CDR3 has 14 amino acids. CDR1 and CDR2 from the germline V gene are MNHEY and SMNVEV (reference sequence). CDR3 loop: CASSFRLGGTEALF. CDR3 coding DNA: TGTGCCAGCAGTTTTCGCCTTGGGGGTACTGAAGCTCTCTTT.

A remark on this clonotype: Just one base apart from a much larger clone, this may be a read error. This chain joins TRBV6-4 and TRBJ2-7; TRBD1 aligns across 7 bases. Losses at the gene ends were 8 bases for V and 0 bases for J; bases not matched to a gene: 10. The length of the CDR3 is 15 residues. Germline-derived CDR1 and CDR2 are MRHNA and SNTAGT. The CDR3 loop is CASPRDRQSSYEQYF. The CDR3 DNA sequence: TGTGCCAGCCCCAGGGACAGACAGAGCTCCTACGAGCAGTACTTC.

On this clonotype: A much larger clonotype is one base distant, so this may be a read error. The V call is TRBV6-2 or TRBV6-3, the J call TRBJ2-1; 8 bases map to TRBD2. The CDR3 consists of 19 residues. Germline values: CDR1 MNHEY, CDR2 SVGEGT. V lost 0 bases to trimming and J lost 0 bases; unmatched junction nucleotides: 10. The CDR3 DNA reads TGTGCCAGCAGTTACTCGGAAGTCGGGGGGGATAGCTCCTACAATGAGCAGTTCTTC. Translation: CASSYSEVGGDSSYNEQFF.

In regard to this clonotype: One base away lies a much larger clone, so this may be a sequencing read error. Likely a read error: the CDR3 ends without its conserved phenylalanine or tryptophan. The V and J genes are TRBV9 and TRBJ1-2; no definite D call. Germline loops: CDR1 SGDLS, CDR2 YYNGEE. The CDR3 loop spans 14 amino acids. V was clipped by 3 bases and J by 7 bases, with 16 bases between them. The CDR3 sequence is CASSGPFASVGYTL. The CDR3 DNA follows: TGTGCCAGCAGCGGGCCTTTTGCTTCCGTTGGCTACACCTTG.

This clonotype was observed many times. CDR3 in DNA: TGTGCCAGCAGTGACCAGGAGACGACTAACTATGGCTACACCTTC. This codes for CASSDQETTNYGYTF. The V and J genes are TRBV6-4 and TRBJ1-2; no reliable D call. V shed 2 bases and J shed 0 bases, with 10 bases lying between them. CDR1 is MRHNA, CDR2 SNTAGT, per germline. CDR3 length: 15 residues.

V is TRBV30 and J is TRBJ2-2; 14 nucleotides line up with TRBD2. The germline CDR1 and CDR2 sequences are GTSNPN and SVGIG (reference sequence). The trim removed 3 bases at V and 3 bases at J, leaving 0 bases unmatched. This CDR3 is 15 amino acids long. The CDR3: CAWRTSGRDTGELFF. CDR3 DNA: TGTGCCTGGAGGACTAGCGGGAGGGACACCGGGGAGCTGTTTTTT.

The chain uses TRBV2 and TRBJ2-7; the match to TRBD1 covers 7 bases. The CDR3 is made up of 14 amino acids. The junction had 8 bases not matched to a gene; V was cut back by 6 bases and J by 3 bases. CDR1 is SNHLY, CDR2 FYNNEI, per germline. DNA for the CDR3: TGTGCCAGCAGGACCGGGACAGACCTCTACGAGCAGTACTTC. It specifies CASRTGTDLYEQYF.

Details on this clonotype: It may be a read error: a sequence one base away is much more abundant. This chain connects TRBV7-2 to TRBJ2-5, with TRBD1 as a possible D gene (6 bases). Germline CDR1 SGHTA, CDR2 FQGNSA. Trimming took off 5 bases at V and 4 bases at J, with 11 bases between the two ends. The CDR3 contains 13 residues. CDR3 DNA sequence: TGTGCCAGCAGCAATGGGACACCAGAGACCCAGTACTTC. It is translated as CASSNGTPETQYF.

This chain connects TRBV4-1 to TRBJ2-1, with 11 bases matching TRBD2. The CDR3 runs 17 residues. In germline, CDR1 is MGHRA, CDR2 YSYEKL. V was pared by 1 base and J by 4 bases, with 6 bases of the junction left unmatched. In nucleotides, the CDR3 is TGCGCCAGCAGCCAAGGCCTGGGACTAGCGGAGTACAATGAGCAGTTCTTC. Translating gives CASSQGLGLAEYNEQFF.

A word on this clonotype: A junction end diverges from the germline sequence, so it may reflect a read error. The chain joins TRBV5-1 to TRBJ1-1; D is undetermined. CDR1 and CDR2 (germline): SGHRS, YFSETQ. This CDR3 contains 14 residues. The CDR3 reads CASSLPVGNSEAFF. The CDR3 DNA sequence: TGCGCCAGCAGCCTACCCGTGGGGAACAGTGAAGCTTTCTTT.

Note on this clonotype: A much larger clone lies a single base off, so this may be a read error. The rearrangement uses TRBV16 and TRBJ1-1; a possible D gene is TRBD1 (5 bases). Trimming stripped 1 base from V and 1 base from J, with 10 bases between. Germline-derived CDR1 and CDR2 are KGHSY and FQNENV. There are 15 residues in the CDR3. The CDR3 region has the DNA TGTGCCAGCAGCCAATTGAGGACACCGAACACTGAAGCTTTCTTT. Its protein product is CASSQLRTPNTEAFF.

The chain recombines TRBV10-3 with TRBJ2-7, with a tentative D call TRBD1 (5 bases). Germline CDR1 reads ENHRY; CDR2 reads SYGVKD. The CDR3 is 15 residues long. The germline V and J ends were trimmed by 0 bases and 7 bases, with 16 bases remaining between them. As DNA, the CDR3 is TGTGCCATCAGTGAGTCGACGGACACTCTCGGAGAGCAGTACTTC. It encodes CAISESTDTLGEQYF.

Points on this clonotype: The CDR3 carries no conserved terminal phenylalanine or tryptophan, so it likely arises from a read error. The rearrangement joins TRBV18 to TRBJ1-1; D is unclear. The V gene lost 2 bases and the J gene lost 1 base, with 5 bases spanning the gap. Germline CDR1 and CDR2: KGHSH and LQKENI. There are 13 residues in the CDR3. The CDR3 bases are TGTGCCAGCTCACCAGCCTCGAACACTGAAGCTTTCTCT. Its translation: CASSPASNTEAFS.

The table lists this clonotype with many counts. This chain links TRBV7-9 with TRBJ2-7; D unresolved. The CDR3 has 12 amino acids. Germline CDR1 is SEHNR and CDR2 is FQNEAQ (reference sequence). V was clipped by 5 bases and J by 5 bases, with 10 bases between them. The CDR3 sequence is CASSPLFNEQYF. In DNA form, the CDR3 reads TGTGCCAGCAGCCCCCTTTTCAACGAGCAGTACTTC.

The rearrangement links TRBV9 to TRBJ2-3; TRBD1 is a possible D gene (7 bases). V gave up 4 bases and J gave up 0 bases, with 15 bases separating them. Germline V gene data show CDR1 as SGDLS and CDR2 as YYNGEE. This CDR3 contains 16 residues. The CDR3 loop reads CASSPGGQTSTDTQYF. The CDR3 nucleotides read TGTGCCAGCAGCCCAGGGGGGCAGACTAGCACAGATACGCAGTATTTT.

This clonotype was picked up a small number of times. The chain recombines TRBV10-2 with TRBJ2-1; weak D call: TRBD2 (5 bases). The CDR3 runs to 14 residues. CDR1 and CDR2 (germline): WSHSY, SAAADI. Between the trimmed V and J ends, which lost 3 bases and 7 bases, there was a span of 13 bases. CDR3 sequence: CASSDAGVWNEQFF. For the CDR3, the DNA is TGCGCCAGCAGTGACGCCGGGGTCTGGAATGAGCAGTTCTTC.

There are many counts of this clonotype. At one of its ends the junction is not consistent with the germline gene, which may arise from a read error. This chain connects TRBV7-9 to TRBJ1-1; D uncertain. CDR1 and CDR2 from the germline V gene are SEHNR and FQNEAQ (reference sequence). The CDR3 runs to 13 residues. The CDR3 is CASSSTLKTEAFF. CDR3 nucleotide sequence: TGTGCCAGCAGCTCAACATTGAAGACTGAAGCTTTCTTT.

The chain links TRBV6-6 to TRBJ2-1, with 12 bases matching TRBD2. The germline CDR1 and CDR2 sequences are MNHNY and SVGAGI (reference sequence). This CDR3 has 17 amino acids. The V and J ends lost 6 bases and 8 bases, in that order; junction bases with no gene match: 14. The CDR3 DNA reads as TGTGCCAGCAGCTACATCCTGGCTAGCGGGAGGGCTTATGAGCAGTTCTTC. This codes for CASSYILASGRAYEQFF.

This clonotype was recorded many times. The chain recombines TRBV10-2 with TRBJ2-5, with a possible D match to TRBD2 (6 bases). The CDR3 loop spans 15 amino acids. V was trimmed by 2 bases and J by 3 bases, leaving 13 bases between them. The germline CDR1 and CDR2 sequences are WSHSY and SAAADI. CDR3 in DNA: TGCGCCAGCAGTGAGGTATCTAGGAGGGAAGAGACCCAGTACTTC. The encoded protein is CASSEVSRREETQYF.

This clonotype has ten or more counts. The rearrangement uses TRBV19 and TRBJ2-3, with D tentatively TRBD2 (6 bases). Looked up from germline, CDR1 is LNHDA and CDR2 is SQIVND (reference sequence). Trimming shortened V by 3 bases and J by 5 bases, and 12 bases separated the two germline ends. CDR3 size: 14 residues. The CDR3 DNA reads as TGTGCCAGTAGTATTTGGACTAACGGAGATACGCAGTATTTT. Protein: CASSIWTNGDTQYF. The full variable domain, completed using reference TRBV19 and TRBJ2-3, is DGGITQSPKYLFRKEGQNVTLSCEQNLNHDAMYWYRQDPGQGLRLIYYSQIVNDFQKGDIAEGYSVSREKKESFPLTVTSAQKNPTAFYLCASSIWTNGDTQYFGPGTRLTVL.

Details on this clonotype: The junction differs from germline at one of its ends, possibly a read error. The chain uses TRBV7-2 and TRBJ1-2, with 7 bases aligning to TRBD1. The CDR3 length is 14 residues. Per the germline V gene, CDR1 is SGHTA and CDR2 is FQGNSA. The CDR3 is CDSSSGGGYCGYTF. The CDR3 bases are TGTGACAGCAGCTCAGGGGGGGGATACTGTGGCTACACCTTC.

The table lists this clonotype with a few counts. The chain recombines TRBV29-1 with TRBJ2-7; 14 bases match TRBD2. The V gene end was trimmed by 6 bases and the J gene end by 3 bases; junction bases not matched to a gene: 10. The germline gives CDR1 SQVTM, CDR2 ANQGSEA. CDR3 length: 16 amino acids. CDR3 region: CSVQTSGRAAGYEQYF. CDR3 DNA: TGCAGCGTGCAGACTAGCGGGAGGGCAGCGGGCTACGAGCAGTACTTC.

About this clonotype itself: The conserved closing phenylalanine or tryptophan is absent in this CDR3, likely reflecting a read error. V is TRBV29-1 and J is TRBJ2-5; TRBD1 is a possible D gene (5 bases). V gave up 5 bases and J gave up 5 bases, with 21 bases separating them. Germline values: CDR1 SQVTM, CDR2 ANQGSEA. The length of the CDR3 is 15 residues. CDR3 in amino acids: CSVTFRQMAQETQYL. The DNA of the CDR3 is TGCAGCGTTACTTTTCGACAGATGGCGCAGGAGACCCAGTACTTA.

CDR3 residues: CAISDRAGNTIYF. CDR3 coding DNA: TGTGCCATCAGCGACAGGGCTGGAAACACCATATATTTT. The J gene is TRBJ1-3, the V gene TRBV10-3; 7 positions match TRBD1. The germline V gene encodes CDR1 ENHRY and CDR2 SYGVKD. The CDR3 is 13 amino acids. Losses at the gene ends were 6 bases for V and 2 bases for J; bases not matched to a gene: 1.

Comments on this clonotype: The junction does not match germline at one end; this may be a read error. As DNA, the CDR3 is TGCGCCAGCAGCCAGGCAAACAATGAGCAGCTCTTC. It yields the protein CASSQANNEQLF. J is TRBJ2-1 and V is TRBV4-1; D call uncertain. Germline values: CDR1 MGHRA, CDR2 YSYEKL. The CDR3 loop spans 12 amino acids.

This clonotype was counted many times. The chain couples TRBV10-3 to TRBJ1-4; 12 bases line up with TRBD1. CDR1 ENHRY and CDR2 SYGVKD come from the germline V gene. This CDR3 is built from 16 residues. J gave up 8 bases and V 6 bases, and 10 bases lay outside the gene matches. CDR3 nucleotide sequence: TGTGCCATCAGATCCGGGACAGGGGGCGCAACCGAAAAACTGTTTTTT. The encoded protein is CAIRSGTGGATEKLFF.

In its sample, this clonotype was seen many times. The rearrangement links TRBV6-2 or TRBV6-3 to TRBJ2-1; D possibly corresponds to TRBD1 (6 bases). Germline V gene sequence: CDR1 MNHEY, CDR2 SVGEGT. CDR3 length: 17 amino acids. Trimming cost V 0 bases and J 0 bases, with 12 bases left between them. CDR3 sequence reads: CASSYSRDKSSYNEQFF. In DNA, the CDR3 is TGTGCCAGCAGTTACTCCCGGGACAAGAGCTCCTACAATGAGCAGTTCTTC.

This clonotype was seen repeatedly, ten times or more. The chain combines TRBV4-3 with TRBJ2-7; D is perhaps TRBD2 (6 bases). The CDR3 sequence is 14 residues long. Trimming left V 1 base short and J 2 bases short, with 9 bases between. Germline V gives CDR1 LGHNA, CDR2 YSLEER. The CDR3 sequence is CASSQARGTYEQYF. The DNA of the CDR3 is TGCGCCAGCAGCCAAGCCCGCGGGACCTACGAGCAGTACTTC.

This clonotype was counted many times. This rearrangement joins TRBV20-1 to TRBJ2-1; 12 bases fit TRBD2. CDR1 and CDR2 from the germline V gene are DFQATT and SNEGSKA (reference sequence). Unmatched junction bases numbered 4, after V lost 5 bases and J lost 5 bases. CDR3 length: 14 residues. The CDR3 DNA reads as TGCAGTGCTGTGACTAGCGGGAGCCACAATGAGCAGTTCTTC. The encoded protein is CSAVTSGSHNEQFF.

This clonotype occurred a few times. This chain uses TRBV5-1 with TRBJ2-1; possibly TRBD2 for D (6 bases). Between the trimmed V and J ends, which lost 7 bases and 13 bases, there was a span of 24 bases. The CDR3 runs 14 residues. The V gene's germline CDR1 is SGHRS and CDR2 YFSETQ. CDR3 region: CASRVRPSDYHQFF. Here the CDR3 DNA reads TGCGCCAGCCGAGTTCGGCCTAGCGATTATCATCAGTTCTTC.